This entry features one T cell receptor (beta chain) sequence. It lacks a known antigen. Base-call qualities are not available, and no considerably larger clone is one nucleotide away. Trimming removed 4 bases from V and 2 bases from J; the gene matches leave 7 bases unexplained. The CDR3 measures 16 amino acids from cysteine to phenylalanine. The DNA shown is the 48-base CDR3, in frame from base 1. As encoded in the germline V gene, CDR1 is KGHDR while CDR2 is SFDVKD. This specimen belongs to a study of blood T cell repertoires in COVID-19 (dated by TCRdb to 2020 to 2021). Regarding the complete study: Samples covering the acute and convalescent phases of COVID-19 were provided by collaborators in the United States, Italy and Spain. Samples were obtained from the ongoing ImmuneRACE study (first 160 participants) and from over a thousand subjects provided by 6 global collaborators. A freely available public database, intended as a resource for researchers studying the immune response to SARS-CoV-2, is where the repertoires were released. Sample metadata almost always included a de-identified subject ID, COVID-19 status, age in years and sex. Where available, HLA class I and class II types were obtained from metadata supplied by the sample provider rather than from assay-based typing. The prospective study material was composed of cDNA or gDNA derived from T cells, B-cell-depleted T cells, or PBMCs. Deeply sampled blood TCRbeta repertoires from subjects exposed to, actively infected with, or recovered from COVID-19 were included in the dataset.

Summary of the overall study and its limitations: The quantity of clinical and demographic metadata differed by source and by participant and was supplied without curation.

TCRbeta CDR3 regions were amplified from genomic DNA using the immunoSEQ Assay, a bias-controlled multiplex PCR. As for the authors' bioinformatics: The number of nucleated cells in each sample was estimated from the amplification of reference gene primers within the assay. To quantify the absolute abundance of each unique TCRbeta CDR3 rearrangement, sequence reads were collapsed and filtered. Productive Simpson clonality was computed per sample as the square root of Simpson's diversity index over productive rearrangements. TCRdb took this table from immuneACCESS and kept in-frame rearrangements with V and J called. Such tables lack part of the clones; where checked against another copy, unresolved V genes explain under half of the gap, and the rest is unexplained. Clonal size and the V and J genes are those of that table, whereas D and trimming came from the DNA. Present in this sample are around 100,000 clones, 75% to 90% of which were seen just once. The top ten clones comprise around 1.6% of the sample.

Each collaborating institution followed its own protocols to collect whole blood in K2EDTA tubes. Collaborator samples were shipped for TCRbeta analysis as frozen whole blood, isolated PBMCs, or DNA extracted from either sample type. Specimen: peripheral blood. This sequence originates from an elderly man with acute or convalescent COVID-19. Recombination joined TRBV24-1 with TRBJ1-2, and TRBD1 aligns with 9 junction nucleotides. The CDR3 loop reads CATSDSGQGYNYGYTF. The DNA is as follows: TGTGCCACCAGTGACTCGGGACAGGGATACAACTATGGCTACACCTTC.